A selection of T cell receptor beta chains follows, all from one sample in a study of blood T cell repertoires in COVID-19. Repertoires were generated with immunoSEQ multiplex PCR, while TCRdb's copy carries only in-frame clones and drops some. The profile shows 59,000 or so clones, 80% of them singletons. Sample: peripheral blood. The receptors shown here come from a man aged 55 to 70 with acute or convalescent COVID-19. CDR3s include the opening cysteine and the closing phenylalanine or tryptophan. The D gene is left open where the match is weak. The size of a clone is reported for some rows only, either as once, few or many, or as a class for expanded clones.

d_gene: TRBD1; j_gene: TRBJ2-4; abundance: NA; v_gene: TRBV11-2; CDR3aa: CASSDRDRLAKNIQYF; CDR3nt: TGTGCCAGCAGCGACCGGGACAGATTAGCCAAAAACATTCAGTACTTC
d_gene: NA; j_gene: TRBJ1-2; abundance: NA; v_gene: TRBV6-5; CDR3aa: CASTGGYGYTF; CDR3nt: TGTGCCAGCACCGGCGGCTATGGCTACACCTTC
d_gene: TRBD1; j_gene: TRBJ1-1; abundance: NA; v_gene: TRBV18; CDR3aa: CASSPRQGKFEAFF; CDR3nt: TGTGCCAGCTCACCGCGACAGGGGAAATTTGAAGCTTTCTTT
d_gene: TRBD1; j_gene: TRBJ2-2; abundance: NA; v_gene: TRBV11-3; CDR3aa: CASSLNRGNTGELFF; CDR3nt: TGTGCCAGCAGCTTAAACAGGGGGAACACCGGGGAGCTGTTTTTT
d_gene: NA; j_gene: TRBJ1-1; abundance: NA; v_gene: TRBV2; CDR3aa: CASSRDYNTEAFF; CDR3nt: TGTGCCAGCAGCCGGGACTATAACACTGAAGCTTTCTTT
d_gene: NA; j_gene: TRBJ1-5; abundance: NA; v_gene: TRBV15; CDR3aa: CATSRGTENQPQHF; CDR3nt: TGTGCCACCAGCAGAGGGACAGAGAATCAGCCCCAGCATTTT
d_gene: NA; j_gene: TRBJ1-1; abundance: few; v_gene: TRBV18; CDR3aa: CASSPQGGTEAFF; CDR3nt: TGTGCCAGCTCGCCGCAGGGAGGCACTGAAGCTTTCTTT
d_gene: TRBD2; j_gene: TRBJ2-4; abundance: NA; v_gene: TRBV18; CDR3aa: CASSPLGLAEKNIQYF; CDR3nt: TGTGCCAGCTCACCACTGGGACTAGCGGAAAAAAACATTCAGTACTTC
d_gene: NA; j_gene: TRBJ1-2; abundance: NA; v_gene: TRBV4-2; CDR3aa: CASSQETDVYGYTF; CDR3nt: TGTGCCAGCAGCCAGGAGACAGACGTCTATGGCTACACCTTC
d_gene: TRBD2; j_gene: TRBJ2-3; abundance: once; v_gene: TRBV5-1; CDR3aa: CASSPPTSGTTDTQYF; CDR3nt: TGCGCCAGCAGTCCGCCCACTAGCGGGACCACAGATACGCAGTATTTT
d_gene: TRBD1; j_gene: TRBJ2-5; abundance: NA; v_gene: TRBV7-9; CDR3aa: CASSPGTGGETQYF; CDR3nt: TGTGCCAGCAGCCCCGGGACAGGGGGTGAGACCCAGTACTTC
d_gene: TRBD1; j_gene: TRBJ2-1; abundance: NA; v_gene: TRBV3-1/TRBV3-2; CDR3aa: CASSQRGGSGGEQFF; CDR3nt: TGTGCCAGCAGCCAAAGAGGGGGCTCCGGAGGAGAGCAGTTCTTC
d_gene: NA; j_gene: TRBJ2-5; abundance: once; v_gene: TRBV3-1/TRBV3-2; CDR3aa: CASGMDWRETQYF; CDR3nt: TGTGCCAGCGGGATGGACTGGAGAGAGACCCAGTACTTC
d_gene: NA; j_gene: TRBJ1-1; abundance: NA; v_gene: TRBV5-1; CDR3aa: CASSARVDTEAFF; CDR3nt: TGCGCCAGCAGCGCCAGGGTTGACACTGAAGCTTTCTTT
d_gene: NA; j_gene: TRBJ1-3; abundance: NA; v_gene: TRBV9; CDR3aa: CASSVGAPKVTIYF; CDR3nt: TGTGCCAGCAGCGTGGGGGCCCCGAAGGTCACCATATATTTT
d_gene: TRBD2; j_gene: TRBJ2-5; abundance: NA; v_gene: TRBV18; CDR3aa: CASSPQGTSEETQYF; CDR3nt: TGTGCCAGCTCACCTCAGGGGACTAGCGAAGAGACCCAGTACTTC
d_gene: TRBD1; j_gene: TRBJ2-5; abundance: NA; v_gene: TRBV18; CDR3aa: CASSPRGQGAGETQYF; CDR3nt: TGTGCCAGCTCACCACGTGGACAGGGGGCCGGGGAGACCCAGTACTTC
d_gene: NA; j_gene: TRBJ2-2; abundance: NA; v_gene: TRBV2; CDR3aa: CASKNSANTGELFF; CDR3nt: TGTGCCAGCAAAAATAGCGCGAACACCGGGGAGCTGTTTTTT
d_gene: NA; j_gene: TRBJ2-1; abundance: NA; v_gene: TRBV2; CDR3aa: CASSERLPNNEQFF; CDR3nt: TGTGCCAGCAGTGAACGTCTACCTAACAATGAGCAGTTCTTC
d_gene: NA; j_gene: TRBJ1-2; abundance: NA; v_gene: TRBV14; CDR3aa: CASSPDGNYGYTF; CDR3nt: TGTGCCAGCAGCCCCGACGGGAACTATGGCTACACCTTC
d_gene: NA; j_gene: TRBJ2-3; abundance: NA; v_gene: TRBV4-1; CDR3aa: CASSQDPSDTQYF; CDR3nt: TGCGCCAGCAGCCAAGATCCGTCCGATACGCAGTATTTT
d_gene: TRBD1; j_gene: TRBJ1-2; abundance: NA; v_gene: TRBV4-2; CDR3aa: CASSPRTGYGYTF; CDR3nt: TGTGCCAGCAGCCCCCGGACAGGCTATGGCTACACCTTC
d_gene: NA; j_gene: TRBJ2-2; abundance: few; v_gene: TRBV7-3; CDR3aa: CATGGWGNTGELFF; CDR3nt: TGTGCCACAGGAGGTTGGGGGAACACCGGGGAGCTGTTTTTT
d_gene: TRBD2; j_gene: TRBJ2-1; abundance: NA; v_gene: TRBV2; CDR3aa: CASSEAAGTSSTNEQFF; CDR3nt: TGTGCCAGCAGTGAAGCGGCCGGGACTAGCTCAACCAATGAGCAGTTCTTC
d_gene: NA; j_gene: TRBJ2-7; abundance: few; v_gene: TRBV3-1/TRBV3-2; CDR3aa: CASSQVGVEQYF; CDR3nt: TGTGCCAGCAGCCAAGTGGGAGTGGAGCAGTACTTC
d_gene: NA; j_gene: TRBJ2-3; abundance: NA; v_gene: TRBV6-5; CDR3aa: CASTSGGLTDTQYF; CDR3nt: TGTGCCAGCACCTCAGGGGGACTCACAGATACGCAGTATTTT
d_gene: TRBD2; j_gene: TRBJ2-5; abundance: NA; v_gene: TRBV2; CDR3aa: CASSRGTSGVHETQYF; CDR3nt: TGTGCCAGCAGTAGAGGGACTAGCGGGGTTCACGAGACCCAGTACTTC
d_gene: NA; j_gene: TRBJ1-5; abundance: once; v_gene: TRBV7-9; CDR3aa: CASSVAGAQNQPQHF; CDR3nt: TGTGCCAGCAGCGTCGCAGGGGCACAGAATCAGCCCCAGCATTTT
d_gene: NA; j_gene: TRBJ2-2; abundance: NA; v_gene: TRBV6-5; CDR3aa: CASIKTSTGTGELFF; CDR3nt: TGTGCCAGCATAAAAACTTCCACGGGTACCGGGGAGCTGTTTTTT
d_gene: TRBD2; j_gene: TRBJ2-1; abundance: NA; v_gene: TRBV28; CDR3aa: CASRLAGVSYNEQFF; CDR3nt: TGTGCCAGCAGACTAGCGGGGGTATCTTACAATGAGCAGTTCTTC
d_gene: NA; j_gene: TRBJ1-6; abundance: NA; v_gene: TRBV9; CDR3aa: CASSLLRDRNSPLHF; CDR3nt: TGTGCCAGCAGCCTCCTTCGAGACAGGAATTCACCCCTCCACTTT
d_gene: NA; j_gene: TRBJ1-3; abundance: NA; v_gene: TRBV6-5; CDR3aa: CATKTSSGNTIYF; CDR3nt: TGTGCCACCAAGACTAGCTCTGGAAACACCATATATTTT
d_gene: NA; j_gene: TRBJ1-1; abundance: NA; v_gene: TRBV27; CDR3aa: CASRVTGSTEAFF; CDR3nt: TGTGCCAGCAGGGTGACGGGGAGCACTGAAGCTTTCTTT